Listed below are T cell receptor beta chains from one sample, sequenced in a study of control samples from healthy donors and cancer patients. Only in-frame clones appear in the TCRdb table, and some are missing; sequencing was by immunoSEQ multiplex PCR. The table records 250,000 to 300,000 clones, roughly 80% of them present only once. Sequenced input: PBMCs. These receptor sequences come from a woman aged 55-70 years with lung cancer. Each CDR3 is given with its conserved first and last residue. Each record gives: V gene, D gene, J gene, clone size, CDR3 protein, CDR3 DNA. A D gene is named only where the DNA matches it firmly. Part of the rows lack a size; the others show once, few, many or a class for expanded clones.

>TRBV11-3|.|TRBJ2-7|once
CASSRGTGHNEQYF
TGTGCCAGCAGCCGAGGAACGGGGCATAACGAGCAGTACTTC
>TRBV5-1|.|TRBJ2-3|few
CASSLAPGRGTDTQYF
TGCGCCAGCAGCTTGGCCCCCGGGAGAGGCACAGATACGCAGTATTTT
>TRBV2|.|TRBJ2-7|.
CASSGRIPYEQYF
TGTGCCAGCTCGGGAAGAATTCCCTACGAGCAGTACTTC
>TRBV2|.|TRBJ1-1|.
CASSEAGRGTEAFF
TGTGCCAGCAGTGAGGCCGGGAGAGGCACTGAAGCTTTCTTT
>TRBV19|.|TRBJ1-2|.
CASRSEPLSGYTF
TGTGCCAGTAGGTCAGAGCCCTTGAGCGGCTACACCTTC
>TRBV5-1|.|TRBJ2-2|.
CASSGGPVLSEKSNTGELFF
TGCGCCAGCAGCGGGGGACCGGTACTGTCCGAAAAGAGTAACACCGGGGAGCTGTTTTTT
>TRBV2|TRBD1|TRBJ2-2|.
CASSDRGLAGELFF
TGTGCCAGCAGCGACAGGGGTCTTGCCGGGGAGCTGTTTTTT
>TRBV7-9|TRBD1|TRBJ1-1|.
CASSAQPTGLEAFF
TGTGCCAGCAGCGCACAACCGACAGGGCTTGAAGCTTTCTTT
>TRBV7-9|.|TRBJ2-7|few
CASSWLYEQYF
TGTGCCAGCAGCTGGCTCTACGAGCAGTACTTC
>TRBV5-1|.|TRBJ2-7|.
CASSLASGGIHEQYF
TGCGCCAGCAGCTTGGCCAGTGGGGGGATCCACGAGCAGTACTTC
>TRBV4-1|.|TRBJ1-4|.
CASSQESTGRNEKLFF
TGCGCCAGCAGCCAAGAGAGCACAGGGCGTAATGAAAAACTGTTTTTT
>TRBV2|.|TRBJ1-6|.
CASSGGGVGNNSPLHF
TGTGCCAGCAGTGGCGGCGGGGTGGGGAATAATTCACCCCTCCACTTT
>TRBV10-3|.|TRBJ2-3|.
CAISESAVRGGTDTQYF
TGTGCCATCAGTGAGTCAGCTGTAAGGGGTGGTACAGATACGCAGTATTTT
>TRBV7-9|TRBD1|TRBJ1-1|few
CASSLDIPGQEAFF
TGTGCCAGCAGCTTAGACATCCCGGGACAGGAAGCTTTCTTT
>TRBV20-1|.|TRBJ2-3|.
CSASKQGADTQYF
TGCAGTGCTAGTAAGCAGGGCGCCGATACGCAGTATTTT
>TRBV10-3|.|TRBJ2-5|.
CAISEPKETQYF
TGTGCCATCAGTGAGCCAAAAGAGACCCAGTACTTC
>TRBV21-1|.|TRBJ2-7|.
CASSRPRIPSGTSYEQYF
TGTGCCAGCAGCCGCCCGAGGATCCCTAGCGGGACTTCCTACGAGCAGTACTTC
>TRBV5-1|.|TRBJ1-1|.
CASSFEGGTAFF
TGCGCCAGCAGCTTCGAGGGGGGGACGGCTTTCTTT
>TRBV2|.|TRBJ2-3|.
CASSITTDTQYF
TGTGCCAGCAGTATTACCACAGATACGCAGTATTTT
>TRBV4-2|TRBD1|TRBJ1-4|.
CASSPGQGNEKLFF
TGTGCCAGCAGCCCGGGACAGGGGAATGAAAAACTGTTTTTT
>TRBV7-8|.|TRBJ2-7|.
CASSFEPGSTYEQYF
TGTGCCAGCAGCTTTGAGCCCGGATCAACCTACGAGCAGTACTTC
>TRBV2|TRBD1|TRBJ1-4|once
CASSYTGGSIEKLFF
TGTGCCAGCAGCTATACAGGGGGCTCGATCGAAAAACTGTTTTTT
>TRBV5-1|TRBD1|TRBJ2-1|.
CASSGASGQGYNEQFF
TGCGCCAGCAGCGGGGCCTCGGGACAGGGGTACAATGAGCAGTTCTTC
>TRBV3-1/TRBV3-2|.|TRBJ1-4|.
CASSHGTATDEKLFF
TGTGCCAGCAGCCACGGGACGGCGACGGATGAAAAACTGTTTTTT
>TRBV19|TRBD2|TRBJ2-1|.
CASSISLAGGQEQFF
TGTGCCAGTAGTATCTCCCTAGCGGGAGGTCAGGAGCAGTTCTTC
>TRBV12-3/TRBV12-4|TRBD1|TRBJ1-5|.
CAIANTGARPQHF
TGTGCCATCGCGAACACAGGGGCTCGGCCCCAGCATTTT
>TRBV7-6|.|TRBJ1-1|.
CASSLVFRGIGTEAFF
TGTGCCAGCAGCTTAGTTTTTAGGGGGATAGGGACTGAAGCTTTCTTT
>TRBV14|.|TRBJ2-1|.
CASSQDIGDTYNEQFF
TGTGCCAGCAGCCAAGATATAGGCGATACCTACAATGAGCAGTTCTTC
>TRBV27|.|TRBJ1-2|few
CASSHSGGRGYGYTF
TGTGCCAGCAGTCACAGTGGAGGAAGGGGCTATGGCTACACCTTC
>TRBV12-3/TRBV12-4|TRBD2|TRBJ2-7|.
CASSLAGTSIDF
TGTGCCAGCAGTTTAGCTGGGACTAGCATTGACTTC
>TRBV4-2|.|TRBJ2-1|.
CASSRGRVEQFF
TGTGCCAGCAGCCGAGGTCGAGTGGAGCAGTTCTTC
>TRBV10-3|.|TRBJ2-1|few
CAISETRSGNEQFF
TGTGCCATCAGTGAAACTCGTTCGGGTAATGAGCAGTTCTTC
>TRBV5-1|.|TRBJ2-5|.
CASSQDSLETQYF
TGCGCCAGCAGCCAGGATAGTTTAGAGACCCAGTACTTC
>TRBV4-1|.|TRBJ1-5|.
CASSQDDSGVVGQPQHF
TGCGCCAGCAGCCAAGATGACTCAGGGGTCGTAGGACAGCCCCAGCATTTT
>TRBV5-5|.|TRBJ2-3|.
CASSLEGGRTDTQYF
TGTGCCAGCAGCTTGGAAGGGGGGAGGACAGATACGCAGTATTTT
>TRBV6-6|.|TRBJ1-3|once
CASSYSAERKTNTIYF
TGTGCCAGCAGTTACTCGGCAGAAAGGAAGACAAACACCATATATTTT